Listed here are 11 T cell receptor beta chains from one sample, sequenced in a study of blood T cell repertoires in COVID-19 (dated by TCRdb to 2020 to 2021). Receptors were amplified or captured by the immunoSEQ multiplex PCR assay. TCRdb took over this immuneACCESS table, retaining in-frame rearrangements with V and J assigned. Such tables are incomplete; in checked studies, under half of the missing clones stem from an unresolved V gene, and the remainder is unexplained. The sample includes over 300,000 clones, with 85% observed a single time. The ten top clones hold 7.2% of the sample. The sample comprised peripheral blood. The origin of the receptors is a human donor in a cohort sampled during active COVID-19.

This chain links TRBV7-6 with TRBJ2-7; no firm D call. Germline V gene data show CDR1 as SGHVS and CDR2 as FNYEAQ. CDR3 length: 15 residues. Trimming stripped 1 base from V and 0 bases from J, with 10 bases between. The CDR3 loop is CASSLEAVSSYEQYF. In DNA form, the CDR3 reads TGTGCCAGCAGCTTAGAAGCCGTGAGCTCCTACGAGCAGTACTTC. The whole variable domain, remainder taken from reference TRBV7-6 and TRBJ2-7, is GAGVSQSPRYKVTKRGQDVALRCDPISGHVSLYWYRQALGQGPEFLTYFNYEAQQDKSGLPNDRFSAERPEGSISTLTIQRTEQRDSAMYRCASSLEAVSSYEQYFGPGTRLTVT.

The rearrangement uses TRBV5-1 and TRBJ2-7, with 12 bases lining up with TRBD2. CDR1 and CDR2 from the germline V gene are SGHRS and YFSETQ. CDR3 length: 14 residues. The V segment lost 7 bases and the J segment 4 bases; nucleotides outside the gene matches: 6. The CDR3 nucleotides are TGCGCCAGCGCGACTAGCGGGGGTGGTTACGAGCAGTACTTC. Its translation: CASATSGGGYEQYF.

The rearrangement links TRBV5-1 to TRBJ1-6; 7 bases are a match to TRBD1. V lost 3 bases, J lost 6 bases, and 3 bases stayed unmatched. Germline V gene data show CDR1 as SGHRS and CDR2 as YFSETQ. The CDR3 totals 14 residues. The DNA of the CDR3 is TGCGCCAGCAGCTCCGGGACAGTTAATTCACCCCTCCACTTT. Translated: CASSSGTVNSPLHF.

The rearrangement links TRBV5-6 to TRBJ1-2, with TRBD1 matching 10 bases. Germline V CDR1 and CDR2: SGHDT, YYEEEE. CDR3 length: 15 residues. Losses at the gene ends were 4 bases for V and 4 bases for J; bases not matched to a gene: 7. The CDR3 protein is CASSQRDRGSYGYTF. In DNA form, the CDR3 reads TGTGCCAGCAGCCAACGGGACAGGGGATCCTATGGCTACACCTTC.

The rearrangement links TRBV10-3 to TRBJ2-2; D is possibly TRBD1 (6 bases). The CDR3 covers 14 residues. Trimming removed 6 bases from V and 1 base from J, with 9 bases in between. Germline lookup yields CDR1 ENHRY and CDR2 SYGVKD. CDR3 nucleotide sequence: TGTGCCATCAGGCAACAGGGGAACACCGGGGAGCTGTTTTTT. Its translation is CAIRQQGNTGELFF.

The rearrangement joins TRBV7-9 to TRBJ2-5; D gene ambiguous. Germline V gene data show CDR1 as SEHNR and CDR2 as FQNEAQ (reference sequence). The CDR3 totals 12 residues. V lost 8 bases and J lost 7, with 14 bases in between. The CDR3 loop reads CASGGLVGTQYF. CDR3 in DNA: TGTGCCAGCGGCGGCTTGGTTGGGACCCAGTACTTC.

The chain links TRBV6-5 to TRBJ1-6; D remains ambiguous. CDR3 length: 15 residues. The V gene's germline CDR1 is MNHEY and CDR2 SVGAGI. Trimming removed 5 bases from V and 7 bases from J, with 15 bases in between. The CDR3 here is CASSPREEQNSPLHF. DNA for the CDR3: TGTGCCAGCAGTCCTCGGGAGGAGCAGAATTCACCCCTCCACTTT.

This chain uses TRBV30 with TRBJ1-2; D is unclear. CDR1 GTSNPN and CDR2 SVGIG come from the germline V gene (reference sequence). The CDR3 consists of 12 residues. V shed 1 base and J shed 8 bases, with 11 bases lying between them. The CDR3 DNA follows: TGTGCCTGGAGTGGGGGAGGAGGAGGCTACACCTTC. It translates to CAWSGGGGGYTF.

The V and J genes are TRBV6-6 and TRBJ2-3; weak D call: TRBD2 (5 bases). The CDR3 loop spans 14 amino acids. In germline, CDR1 is MNHNY, CDR2 SVGAGI (reference sequence). Trimming left V 5 bases short and J 3 bases short, with 12 bases between. CDR3 region: CASSPGISTDTQYF. The CDR3 DNA follows: TGTGCCAGCAGTCCCGGGATCTCAACAGATACGCAGTATTTT.

The chain links TRBV12-3 or TRBV12-4 to TRBJ1-2; 10 nucleotides line up with TRBD1. The CDR3 runs 13 residues. With V trimmed by 5 bases and J by 8 bases, 5 bases remained unmatched. The CDR3 region is CASSPGQGWGYTF. In nucleotides, the CDR3 is TGTGCCAGCAGTCCGGGACAGGGGTGGGGCTACACCTTC.

The chain has TRBV2 and TRBJ2-1; 9 bases line up with TRBD2. This CDR3 contains 14 residues. CDR1 and CDR2 (germline): SNHLY, FYNNEI. With V trimmed by 10 bases and J by 10 bases, 14 bases remained unmatched. The CDR3 region is CAIRMMRGGGEQFF. The CDR3 DNA follows: TGTGCCATCAGAATGATGCGGGGGGGCGGGGAGCAGTTCTTC.